A single T cell receptor beta chain is shown here with its context. Its matching antigen is unknown. With a much larger clone just one base away, this may be a read error. The read finishes 3 residues shy of the CDR3 end, and the germline J gene is used to complete it. The CDR3 length is 13 residues. Germline CDR1 and CDR2: SEHNR and FQNEAQ (reference sequence). The data belong to a study of T cell clonality in common variable immunodeficiency. Blood came from CVID subjects not ill and not taking immunomodulatory or immunosuppressive medication. Heparinized whole blood, about 5 to 8.5 ml, came from each donor. Repertoires were generated with immunoSEQ multiplex PCR, while TCRdb's copy carries only in-frame clones and drops some. The sample yields approximately 20,000 clones, without any singletons. Whole-study findings and limits: Common variable immunodeficiency TCR beta sequences reportedly had fewer deletions and N-nucleotide insertions.

Sequenced: peripheral blood mononuclear cells. The clonotype was recovered from a human donor with common variable immunodeficiency. The V call is TRBV7-9, the J call TRBJ2-3; no definite D call. CDR3 amino acids: CSSSLRRGDTQYF. The sequenced part of the CDR3 DNA is TGTTCCAGCAGCTTACGCCGCGGAGATACG.